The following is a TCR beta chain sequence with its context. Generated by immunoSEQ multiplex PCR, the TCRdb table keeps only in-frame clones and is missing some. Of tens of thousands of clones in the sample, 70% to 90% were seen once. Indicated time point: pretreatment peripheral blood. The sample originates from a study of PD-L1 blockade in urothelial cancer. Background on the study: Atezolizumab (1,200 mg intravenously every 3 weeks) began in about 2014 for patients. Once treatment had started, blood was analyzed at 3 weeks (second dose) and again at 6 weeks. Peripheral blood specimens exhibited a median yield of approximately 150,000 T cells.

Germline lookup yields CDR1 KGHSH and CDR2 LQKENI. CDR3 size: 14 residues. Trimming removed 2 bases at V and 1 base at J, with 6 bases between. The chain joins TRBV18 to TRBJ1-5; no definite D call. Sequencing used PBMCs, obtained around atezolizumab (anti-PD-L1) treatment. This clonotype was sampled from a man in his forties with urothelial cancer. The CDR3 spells CASSPIVSNQPQHF. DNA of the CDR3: TGTGCCAGCTCACCAATAGTGAGCAATCAGCCCCAGCATTTT. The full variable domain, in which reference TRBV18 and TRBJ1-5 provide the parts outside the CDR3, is NAGVMQNPRHLVRRRGQEARLRCSPMKGHSHVYWYRQLPEEGLKFMVYLQKENIIDESGMPKERFSAEFPKEGPSILRIQQVVRGDSAAYFCASSPIVSNQPQHFGDGTRLSIL.